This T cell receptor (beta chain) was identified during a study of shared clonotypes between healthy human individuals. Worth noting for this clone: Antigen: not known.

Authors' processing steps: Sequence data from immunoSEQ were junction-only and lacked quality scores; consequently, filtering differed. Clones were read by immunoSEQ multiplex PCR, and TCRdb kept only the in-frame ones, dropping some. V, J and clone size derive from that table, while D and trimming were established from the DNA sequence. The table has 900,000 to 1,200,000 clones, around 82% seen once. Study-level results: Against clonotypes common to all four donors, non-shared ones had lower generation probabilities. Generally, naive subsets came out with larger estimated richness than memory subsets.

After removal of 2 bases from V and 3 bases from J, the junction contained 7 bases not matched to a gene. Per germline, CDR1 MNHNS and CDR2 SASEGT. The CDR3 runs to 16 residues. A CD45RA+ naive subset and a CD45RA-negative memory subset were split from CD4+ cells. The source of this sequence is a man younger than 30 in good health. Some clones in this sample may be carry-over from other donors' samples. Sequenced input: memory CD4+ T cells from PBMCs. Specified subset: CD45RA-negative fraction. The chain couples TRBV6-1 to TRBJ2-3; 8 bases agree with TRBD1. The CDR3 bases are TGTGCCAGCAGTGAACAGGGGGCGTTTGGGACAGATACGCAGTATTTT. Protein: CASSEQGAFGTDTQYF.